The 15 T cell receptor beta chains in this list originate from one sample, sequenced in a study of T cell repertoires in cytomegalovirus infection. TCRdb used MiXCR to reprocess the reads, holding one entry per CDR3 protein. Here the sample spans 200,000 or so distinct CDR3 sequences, 35% to 40% being singletons. Their target antigens are unknown. Specimen: CD8+ T cells from cultured PBMCs, collected from culture after CMV antigen stimulation. These receptors all stem from a human donor in good health (CMV status not recorded). Some clones in this sample may be carry-over from other donors' samples.

The chain joins TRBV6-1 to TRBJ2-3; D ambiguous. CDR3 size: 13 residues. Trimming took 7 bases from V and 1 from J, leaving 9 bases between them. Germline V CDR1 and CDR2: MNHNS, SASEGT. CDR3 coding DNA: TGTGCCAGCAACCGATGGGGCACAGATACGCAGTATTTT. Translation: CASNRWGTDTQYF.

The chain employs TRBV5-6 and TRBJ2-7; no definite D call. Germline CDR1 reads SGHDT; CDR2 reads YYEEEE. The CDR3 totals 11 residues. V was trimmed by 4 bases and J by 0 bases, leaving 2 bases between them. Here the CDR3 DNA reads TGTGCCAGCAGCATCTCCTACGAGCAGTACTTC. Its translation is CASSISYEQYF.

The chain has TRBV12-3 or TRBV12-4 and TRBJ1-1; no clear D gene. Trimming took 4 bases from V and 7 from J, leaving 7 bases between them. There are 11 residues in the CDR3. The CDR3 bases are TGTGCCAGCAGTTGGGAGAGTGAAGCTTTCTTT. It translates to CASSWESEAFF.

This chain connects TRBV15 to TRBJ1-5; 7 bases align to TRBD1. Trimming took 1 base from V and 6 from J; bases not matched to a gene: 3. This CDR3 has 14 residues. Germline lookup yields CDR1 LNHNV and CDR2 YYDKDF (reference sequence). The CDR3 DNA follows: TGTGCCACCAGCAGAGGAGGGGGCTCTCAGCCCCAGCATTTT. Residues: CATSRGGGSQPQHF. Full variable domain (rest looked up from reference TRBV15 and TRBJ1-5): DAMVIQNPRYQVTQFGKPVTLSCSQTLNHNVMYWYQQKSSQAPKLLFHYYDKDFNNEADTPDNFQSRRPNTSFCFLDIRSPGLGDTAMYLCATSRGGGSQPQHFGDGTRLSIL.

The chain recombines TRBV6-1 with TRBJ2-5, with D maybe TRBD1 (8 bases). V lost 7 bases and J 1 base, leaving 19 bases between the germline ends. The CDR3 length is 16 residues. Germline CDR1 is MNHNS and CDR2 is SASEGT. The CDR3 DNA reads as TGTGCCAGCACTATGGACAGGGAGGGAGGCCAAGAGACCCAGTACTTC. Translation: CASTMDREGGQETQYF.

On this clonotype: Since a much larger clone is just one base distant, this may be a read error. The chain carries TRBV15 and TRBJ1-6; D is perhaps TRBD1 (5 bases). CDR3 length: 16 residues. Looked up from germline, CDR1 is LNHNV and CDR2 is YYDKDF (reference sequence). The CDR3 nucleotides read TGTGCCACCAGCAGAGCCCTCGGGGGGTATAATTCACCCTTCCACTTT. Its translation is CATSRALGGYNSPFHF.

The chain joins TRBV7-2 to TRBJ2-1; TRBD2 is a possible D gene (5 bases). With 5 bases removed from V and 9 bases from J, the gap between germline ends came to 20 bases. This CDR3 contains 15 residues. Germline assignment: CDR1 SGHTA and CDR2 FQGNSA. The CDR3 nucleotides read TGTGCCAGCAGCCTAGGGTTGCGTGAGGGAATTGAGCAGTTCTTC. Translating it yields CASSLGLREGIEQFF.

Only a few counts were recorded for this clonotype. The genes are TRBV12-5 and TRBJ2-1, with 7 bases that match TRBD2. The V gene's germline CDR1 is LGHNT and CDR2 FRNRAP. V shed 6 bases, J shed 3 bases, and the junction held 2 bases outside the gene matches. This CDR3 is 13 amino acids long. The chain's CDR3 is CASGPGGYNEQFF. In DNA form, the CDR3 reads TGTGCTAGTGGGCCGGGAGGCTACAATGAGCAGTTCTTC.

This clonotype was counted only a few times. V gene TRBV25-1 combines with J gene TRBJ2-3; 7 bases map to TRBD2. CDR1 MGHDK and CDR2 SYGVNS come from the germline V gene. The CDR3 has 15 residues. Germline trimming cut 8 bases from V and 3 bases from J; bases unmatched to any gene: 11. CDR3 sequence reads: CASGLGAGETDTQYF. Written as DNA, the CDR3 is TGTGCCAGCGGTCTTGGTGCGGGAGAAACAGATACGCAGTATTTT.

This clonotype was seen just once. The chain links TRBV6-5 to TRBJ2-3; 13 nucleotides agree with TRBD2. The V and J ends lost 2 bases and 0 bases, in that order; junction bases with no gene match: 8. Germline assignment: CDR1 MNHEY and CDR2 SVGAGI. The CDR3 is made up of 19 amino acids. The CDR3 nucleotides read TGTGCCAGCAGTTACCGCGGGCGACTAGCGGGAGGCAGCACAGATACGCAGTATTTT. Its protein is CASSYRGRLAGGSTDTQYF.

This clonotype was picked up a small number of times. V is TRBV19 and J is TRBJ2-2; perhaps TRBD2 as D (6 bases). Deletions cut 5 bases from V and 0 bases from J, with 10 bases between. CDR1 LNHDA and CDR2 SQIVND come from the germline V gene (reference sequence). CDR3 length equals 15 residues. The CDR3 here is CASSGRLSNTGELFF. The CDR3 DNA reads as TGTGCCAGTAGTGGGAGGCTATCGAACACCGGGGAGCTGTTTTTT.

The chain has TRBV20-1 and TRBJ2-7; either TRBD1 or TRBD2 may fit D (6 bases each). CDR1 DFQATT and CDR2 SNEGSKA come from the germline V gene (reference sequence). V lost 4 bases to trimming and J lost 3 bases, with 31 bases between them. CDR3 length: 19 residues. CDR3 sequence: CSATDRDTRPPLAYYEQYF. The CDR3 nucleotides are TGCAGTGCTACTGACCGGGACACCCGACCCCCACTAGCCTACTACGAGCAGTACTTC.

The table lists this clonotype with a few counts. V gene TRBV28 combines with J gene TRBJ1-5; 12 nucleotides agree with TRBD1. The germline gives CDR1 MDHEN, CDR2 SYDVKM. J was trimmed by 5 bases and V by 4 bases; bases with no gene match: 3. There are 15 residues in the CDR3. This chain's CDR3 is CASSSRDRGHQPQHF. The CDR3 nucleotides read TGTGCCAGCAGTTCCCGGGACAGGGGGCATCAGCCCCAGCATTTT.

The gene calls are TRBV6-6 and TRBJ2-1; TRBD1 matches 11 bases. Germline loops: CDR1 MNHNY, CDR2 SVGAGI (reference sequence). The V and J ends lost 9 bases and 10 bases, in that order; junction bases with no gene match: 14. The CDR3 has 15 residues. Written as DNA, the CDR3 is TGTGCCAGTGAGGGCGGGACAGGGGGGTTGAAGGAGCAGTTCTTC. This gives the protein CASEGGTGGLKEQFF.

This chain uses TRBV5-1 with TRBJ2-3; TRBD1 might be the D (5 bases). This CDR3 has 16 amino acids. V lost 2 bases and J lost 5, with 18 bases in between. Germline CDR1 SGHRS, CDR2 YFSETQ. The CDR3 sequence is CASSLGVTPVGDTQYF. The CDR3 DNA sequence: TGCGCCAGCAGCTTAGGGGTGACCCCGGTCGGAGATACGCAGTATTTT.